The rows below give T cell receptor beta chains drawn from one sample of a study of TIL therapy for anti-PD-1-resistant metastatic lung cancer. Assay: immunoSEQ multiplex PCR; the TCRdb copy retains only in-frame clones and omits some. The table records about 12,000 clones, 80% of them present only once. The sequencing used blood, collected at baseline. The receptors shown here come from a person aged 25 to 85 with non-small cell lung cancer. CDR3s include the opening cysteine and the closing phenylalanine or tryptophan. Each record gives: D gene, J gene, clone size, V gene, CDR3 DNA, CDR3 protein. D genes are given only for firm matches. Clone sizes are given selectively: once, few, many, or a class where the clone is expanded.

>.|TRBJ2-3|.|TRBV2
TGTGCCAGCAGTCCCCCTTTCACAGATACGCAGTATTTT
CASSPPFTDTQYF
>.|TRBJ1-1|few|TRBV30
TGTGCCTGGAGTGTTGGGTCTGTCGCTTTCTTT
CAWSVGSVAFF
>.|TRBJ2-3|once|TRBV6-5
TGTGCCAGCAGGGACGGCTCCACAGATACGCAGTATTTT
CASRDGSTDTQYF
>.|TRBJ1-2|.|TRBV5-4
TGTGCCAGCAGCGGAACAGCTAACTATGGCTACACCTTC
CASSGTANYGYTF
>TRBD2|TRBJ2-1|.|TRBV11-2
TGTGCCAGCAGCTTAGATCGGGCTAGCGGGATCCCCAATGAGCAGTTCTTC
CASSLDRASGIPNEQFF
>TRBD2|TRBJ2-1|.|TRBV11-2
TGTGCCAGCAGCCCCCGGGCTAGCGGGACAATTTACAATGAGCAGTTCTTC
CASSPRASGTIYNEQFF
>.|TRBJ2-2|few|TRBV27
TGTGCCAGCAAACAGTCGTTGACAGTCGACACCGGGGAGCTGTTTTTT
CASKQSLTVDTGELFF
>.|TRBJ2-1|.|TRBV11-2
TGTGCCAGCAGCTCCCGCCCCCAGGATGTAGTGTTCTTC
CASSSRPQDVVFF
>TRBD2|TRBJ2-1|.|TRBV30
TGTGCCTGGAGCCCGGGACTAGGGGGTATGGATGAGCAGTTCTTC
CAWSPGLGGMDEQFF
>.|TRBJ1-5|.|TRBV27
TGTGCCAGCAGCCGGCGGGCTGGCAATCAGCCCCAGCATTTT
CASSRRAGNQPQHF
>.|TRBJ1-1|.|TRBV19
TGTGCCAGTAGTCTCGCAGGGCCTCTGAACACTGAAGCTTTCTTT
CASSLAGPLNTEAFF
>.|TRBJ2-7|once|TRBV6-1
TGTGCCAGCAGTGAAAACGGGCGGCGACTATCCTACGAGCAGTACTTC
CASSENGRRLSYEQYF
>TRBD1|TRBJ1-6|.|TRBV9
TGTGCCAGCAGCGTTTTGGACAGGGTAGAGGGTTATAATTCACCCCTCCACTTT
CASSVLDRVEGYNSPLHF
>.|TRBJ2-5|.|TRBV5-1
TGCGCCAGCAGCTTGGGGCAGTCCCAAGAGACCCAGTACTTC
CASSLGQSQETQYF
>.|TRBJ1-1|few|TRBV5-5
TGTGCCAGCAGCTTGTGGAACGGATACACTGAAGCTTTCTTT
CASSLWNGYTEAFF
>.|TRBJ2-3|.|TRBV11-2
TGTGCCAGCAGCATAGGCGGACTGGAGGGTACAGATACGCAGTATTTT
CASSIGGLEGTDTQYF
>TRBD1|TRBJ1-6|.|TRBV29-1
TGCAGCGTTGAAGCCGGGGACAGGGCAGCTTCACCCCTCCACTTT
CSVEAGDRAASPLHF
>.|TRBJ2-1|.|TRBV30
TGTGCCTGGAGTGTGGGTGGGTCCTACAATGAGCAGTTCTTC
CAWSVGGSYNEQFF
>TRBD1|TRBJ1-6|once|TRBV7-9
TGTGCCAGCAGCACTCTACAGGGGGCGCTTGGATCACCCCTCCACTTT
CASSTLQGALGSPLHF
>.|TRBJ2-1|.|TRBV7-9
TGTGCCAGCAGCTTACCAGGACGCTCCTACAATGAGCAGTTCTTC
CASSLPGRSYNEQFF